This T cell receptor beta chain was retrieved from a study of blood T cell repertoires in COVID-19. Study information: The United States, Italy and Spain were the sources of the acute and convalescent COVID-19 samples. T cells, B-cell-depleted T cells, or PBMCs supplied cDNA or gDNA.

In the authors' workflow: Using reference gene primer amplification, nucleated cell counts were estimated. TCRdb's table, derived via immunoSEQ multiplex PCR, lists solely in-frame clones and lacks some. The D gene and trimming were derived from the DNA, and the V and J assignments and clone size from that table. Among just over 80,000 clones, more than 65% were seen once, and the ten largest hold around 21%. This receptor was taken from an elderly woman with active or convalescent COVID-19. Specimen: peripheral blood.

CDR3 sequence reads: CASSLPPGQGVNEQFF. The CDR3 nucleotides read TGTGCCAGCAGCTTACCCCCCGGACAGGGTGTTAATGAGCAGTTCTTC. This chain connects TRBV13 to TRBJ2-1, with 8 nucleotides matching TRBD1. This CDR3 has 16 residues. With 2 bases clipped from V and 7 bases from J, the junction kept 10 bases outside the gene matches. Germline V gene sequence: CDR1 PRHDT, CDR2 FYEKMQ (reference sequence).